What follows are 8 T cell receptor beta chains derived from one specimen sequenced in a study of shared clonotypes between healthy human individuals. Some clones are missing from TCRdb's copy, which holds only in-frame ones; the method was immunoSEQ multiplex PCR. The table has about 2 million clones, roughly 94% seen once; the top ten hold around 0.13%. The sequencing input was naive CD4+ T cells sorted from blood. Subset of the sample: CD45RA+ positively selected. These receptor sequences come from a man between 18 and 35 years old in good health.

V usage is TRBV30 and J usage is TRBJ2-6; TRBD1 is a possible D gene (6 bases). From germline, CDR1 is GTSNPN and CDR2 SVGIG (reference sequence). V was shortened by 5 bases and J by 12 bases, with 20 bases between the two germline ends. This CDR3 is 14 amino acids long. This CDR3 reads CAWGYSGGHSVLTF. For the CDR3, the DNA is TGTGCCTGGGGATACAGTGGGGGACACAGCGTCCTGACTTTC.

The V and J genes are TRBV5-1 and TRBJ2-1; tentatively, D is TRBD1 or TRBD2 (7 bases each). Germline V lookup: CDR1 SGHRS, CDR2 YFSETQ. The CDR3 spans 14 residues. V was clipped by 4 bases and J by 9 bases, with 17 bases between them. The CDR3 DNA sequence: TGCGCCAGCAGCCCCCAGGGGGGGCCAGGTGAGCAGTTCTTC. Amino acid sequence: CASSPQGGPGEQFF.

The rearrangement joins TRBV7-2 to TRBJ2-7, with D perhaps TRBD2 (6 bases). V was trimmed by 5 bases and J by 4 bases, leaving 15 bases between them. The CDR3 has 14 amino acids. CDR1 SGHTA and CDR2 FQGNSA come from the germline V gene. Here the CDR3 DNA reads TGTGCCAGCAGCCTAACCGGGAGAGTTTACGAGCAGTACTTC. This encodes CASSLTGRVYEQYF.

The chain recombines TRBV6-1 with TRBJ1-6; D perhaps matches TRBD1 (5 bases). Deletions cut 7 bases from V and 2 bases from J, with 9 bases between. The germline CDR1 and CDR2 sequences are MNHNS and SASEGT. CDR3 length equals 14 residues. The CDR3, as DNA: TGTGCCAGCAATAGGGACGCCTATAATTCACCCCTCCACTTT. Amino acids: CASNRDAYNSPLHF.

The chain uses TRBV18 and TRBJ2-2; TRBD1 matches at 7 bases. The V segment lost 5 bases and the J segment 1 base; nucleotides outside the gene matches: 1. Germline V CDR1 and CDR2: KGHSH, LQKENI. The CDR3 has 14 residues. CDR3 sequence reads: CASSTGVNTGELFF. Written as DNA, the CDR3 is TGTGCCAGCTCAACAGGGGTGAACACCGGGGAGCTGTTTTTT.

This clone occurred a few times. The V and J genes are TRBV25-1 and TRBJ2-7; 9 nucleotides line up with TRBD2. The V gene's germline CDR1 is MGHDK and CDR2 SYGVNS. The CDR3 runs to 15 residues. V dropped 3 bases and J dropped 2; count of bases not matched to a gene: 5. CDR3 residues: CASSEGAGGAYEQYF. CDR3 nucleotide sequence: TGTGCCAGCAGTGAGGGAGCGGGAGGCGCCTACGAGCAGTACTTC.

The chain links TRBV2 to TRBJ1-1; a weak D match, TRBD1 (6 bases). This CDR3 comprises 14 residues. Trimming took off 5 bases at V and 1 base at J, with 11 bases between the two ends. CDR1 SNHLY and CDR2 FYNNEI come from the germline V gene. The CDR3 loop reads CASSLGQTNTEAFF. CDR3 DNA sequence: TGTGCCAGCAGTCTCGGACAGACGAACACTGAAGCTTTCTTT.

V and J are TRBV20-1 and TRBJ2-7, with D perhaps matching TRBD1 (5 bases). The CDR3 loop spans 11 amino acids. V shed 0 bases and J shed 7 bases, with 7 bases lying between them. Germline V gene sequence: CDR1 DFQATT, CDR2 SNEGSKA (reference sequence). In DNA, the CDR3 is TGCAGTGCTAGAGACAACAGGGAGCAGTACTTC. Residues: CSARDNREQYF.